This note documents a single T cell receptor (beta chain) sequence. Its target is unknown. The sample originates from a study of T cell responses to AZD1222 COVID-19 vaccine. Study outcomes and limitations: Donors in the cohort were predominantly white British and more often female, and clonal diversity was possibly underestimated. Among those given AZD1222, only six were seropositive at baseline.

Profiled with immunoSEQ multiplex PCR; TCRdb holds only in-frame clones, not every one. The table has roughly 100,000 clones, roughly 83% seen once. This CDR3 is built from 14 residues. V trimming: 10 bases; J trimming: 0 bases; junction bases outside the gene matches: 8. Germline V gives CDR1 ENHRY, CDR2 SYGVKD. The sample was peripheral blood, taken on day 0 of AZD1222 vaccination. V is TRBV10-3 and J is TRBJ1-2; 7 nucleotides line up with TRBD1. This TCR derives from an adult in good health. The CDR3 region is CATNPGTANYGYTF. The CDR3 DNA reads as TGTGCCACCAACCCCGGGACAGCTAACTATGGCTACACCTTC.